The present entry profiles one T cell receptor beta chain with its context. Its antigen is currently unknown. The CDR3 runs to 14 residues. The germline V gene encodes CDR1 LNHNV and CDR2 YYDKDF (reference sequence). V gave up 3 bases and J gave up 5 bases, with 13 bases separating them. Exclusion criteria comprised other autoimmune diseases, uncontrolled infections, pregnancy or lactation in patients. PBMCs came from less than 13 ml of fresh peripheral blood. These data are taken from a study of Graves' ophthalmopathy and Graves' hyperthyroidism. Regarding the study as a whole: The model predicted ophthalmopathy progression with 60% to 71% sensitivity and 72.22% specificity. Most expanded clonotypes from thyroid (those above 0.001 frequency) were also found in blood.

RNA transcripts were the template, and TCR beta CDR3 regions were amplified from them. RT-PCR was first run with HTBI primers, then multiplex PCR in a second round. TCRdb called the multiplex PCR reads again in MiXCR, with one record for every CDR3 protein. The table records 650,000 to 900,000 distinct CDR3 sequences, roughly two fifths of them present only once. The receptor was isolated from an adult man with Graves' ophthalmopathy. What was sequenced was peripheral blood. The rearrangement links TRBV15 to TRBJ1-2; D is unresolved. The CDR3 coding sequence is TGTGCCACCAGCAGTCCTGGATACAATTATGGCTACACCTTC. Translation gives CATSSPGYNYGYTF.